This TCR beta chain was sequenced for a study of blood T cell repertoires in COVID-19 (dated by TCRdb to 2018 to 2021). As for the study more broadly: Samples from collaborators originated in the United States, Italy and Spain and spanned both the acute and convalescent phases of COVID-19. A de-identified subject ID, COVID-19 status, age in years and sex were almost always included in the sample metadata. The repertoires were released in a freely available public database intended as a resource for research on the immune response to SARS-CoV-2. Where HLA class I and class II types were available, the types were taken from metadata supplied by the sample provider, not from assay-based typing. Samples came from the ongoing ImmuneRACE study (first 160 participants) plus 1,254 subjects from 6 global collaborators. The material from the prospective study consisted of cDNA or gDNA derived from T cells, B-cell-depleted T cells, or PBMCs. Deeply sampled blood TCRbeta repertoires from subjects exposed to, actively infected with, or recovered from COVID-19 were included in the dataset. On the study overall, not on this receptor specifically: The quantity of clinical and demographic metadata differed by source and by participant and was supplied without curation.

Worth noting for this clone: The target of this receptor is not known. Base qualities are not provided; no much larger clone lies one nucleotide away.

The immunoSEQ Assay, a bias-controlled multiplex PCR, was used to amplify TCRbeta CDR3 regions from genomic DNA. The authors processed their data as follows. The number of nucleated cells in each sample was estimated by amplification of reference gene primers within the assay. To quantify the absolute abundance of each unique TCRbeta CDR3 rearrangement, sequence reads were collapsed and filtered. For each sample, productive Simpson clonality was calculated as the square root of Simpson's diversity index over productive rearrangements. TCRdb limited this immuneACCESS table to in-frame rearrangements with V and J called. A share of clones is missing; checked studies link under half to unresolved V genes, and the rest is unexplained. That table supplies the V and J calls and clone size; D and trimming were determined from the DNA. The sample has 200,000 to 250,000 clones on record, about 88% of them singletons. The ten largest clones capture about 10% of the sample.

V sheds 0 bases and J sheds 4 bases, leaving 10 bases between their ends. The cysteine opens and the phenylalanine closes a CDR3 of 14 amino acids. Only CDR3 DNA remains: 42 bases, in frame from the first base. The germline V gene (reference sequence) yields LGHDT for CDR1 and YNNKEL for CDR2. One collaborating source in Seattle enrolled patients during active infection and followed them longitudinally through the course of disease. Whole blood was collected in K2EDTA tubes by collaborating institutions according to the institutions' own protocols. Collaborator samples were shipped for TCRbeta analysis as frozen whole blood, isolated PBMCs, or DNA extracted from either sample type.

The sequenced sample was peripheral blood. This chain joins TRBV3-1 (or the pseudogene TRBV3-2) to TRBJ2-7; a tentative D match to TRBD2 spans 5 bases. The TCR comes from a woman aged 45-60 years with COVID-19, enrolled during active disease. The CDR3: CASSQDLRGYEQYF. The sequenced DNA: TGTGCCAGCAGCCAAGATCTACGGGGTTACGAGCAGTACTTC.